This T cell receptor beta chain was observed in a study of technical replicates of blood from a few donors. The trim removed 9 bases at V and 2 bases at J, leaving 10 bases unmatched. Germline V gene lookup returns CDR1 LNHNV and CDR2 YYDKDF (reference sequence). This CDR3 spans 15 amino acids. The assay was immunoSEQ multiplex PCR, and TCRdb's table has in-frame clones only and misses some. The sample shows 64,000 or so clones, around 86% of them seen only once. The TCR originated in a human donor in good health. Some clones in this sample may be carry-over from other donors' samples. The chain links TRBV15 to TRBJ2-1; 7 bases align to TRBD2. The sequencing sample was made of PBMCs. CDR3 sequence reads: CATRVSGTTYNEQFF. In DNA, the CDR3 is TGTGCCACGAGGGTGAGCGGGACTACCTACAATGAGCAGTTCTTC.